This T cell receptor beta chain is from a study of PD-1 blockade in mismatch repair-deficient tumors. General study findings and limits: Rapid post-treatment expansion, then contraction, generally preceding radiologic response, marked tumor-resident clones.

All patients were mismatch repair deficient, assessed by either PCR or immunohistochemistry. The TCR-sequenced patients were three responders to pembrolizumab. The assay was immunoSEQ multiplex PCR, and TCRdb's table has in-frame clones only and misses some. The table includes just under 65,000 clones, roughly 88% detected once. This clone was detected only once. Its antigen remains unknown. The sample contains more than one DNA sequence encoding this CDR3. The CDR3 has 15 residues. With V trimmed by 3 bases and J by 0 bases, 1 base remained unmatched. Germline-derived CDR1 and CDR2 are LNHDA and SQIVND (reference sequence).

The chain recombines TRBV19 with TRBJ2-7; 11 bases agree with TRBD2. The source is an adult with mismatch repair-deficient cancer. Material: peripheral blood, obtained 52 weeks after starting pembrolizumab. The CDR3 loop reads CASSITSGSSYEQYF. The DNA of the CDR3 is TGTGCCAGTAGTATCACTAGCGGGAGCTCCTACGAGCAGTACTTC.